A selection of T cell receptor beta chains follows, all from one sample in a study of memory CD4+ T cells and cytomegalovirus serostatus. Using immunoSEQ multiplex PCR, the repertoire was profiled, and TCRdb retains in-frame clones only, with some absent. The sample consists of roughly 53,000 clones, around 78% of them appearing once. Sequencing was carried out using memory CD4+ T cells from blood. Receptor source: an adult in good health and CMV-seronegative. Each CDR3 is given without its conserved first and last residue. The order of the fields is V gene, J gene, CDR3 protein.

V: TRBV5-4; J: TRBJ2-6; CDR3: ASSPDPSGANVLT
V: TRBV7-9; J: TRBJ2-4; CDR3: ASSSGRSGNIQY
V: TRBV29-1; J: TRBJ2-7; CDR3: SAQGQETYEQY
V: TRBV2; J: TRBJ1-5; CDR3: ASSEARGDQPQH
V: TRBV25-1; J: TRBJ1-4; CDR3: ASSGTGFQKLF
V: TRBV4-3; J: TRBJ1-3; CDR3: ASSQERRGTAGNTIY
V: TRBV27; J: TRBJ2-7; CDR3: ASSLAGGPYEQY
V: TRBV7-9; J: TRBJ1-1; CDR3: ASSSDKSMNTEAF
V: TRBV28; J: TRBJ1-5; CDR3: ASRTGTAPFGSNQPQH
V: TRBV5-4; J: TRBJ1-4; CDR3: ASSVGVTNEKLF
V: TRBV5-1; J: TRBJ2-1; CDR3: ASSFGNSYNEQF
V: TRBV9; J: TRBJ1-1; CDR3: ASSEQGNTEAF
V: TRBV7-2; J: TRBJ2-1; CDR3: ASSRRTSGDFYNEQF
V: TRBV28; J: TRBJ1-1; CDR3: AVQERAAF
V: TRBV20-1; J: TRBJ1-2; CDR3: SDDRNYGYT
V: TRBV28; J: TRBJ1-2; CDR3: ASRPGTGTNYGYT
V: TRBV5-4; J: TRBJ1-4; CDR3: ASSLGDRGNEKLF
V: TRBV28; J: TRBJ2-3; CDR3: ASSRQLAITDTQY
V: TRBV19; J: TRBJ1-3; CDR3: ASSIGGGRGSTIY
V: TRBV13; J: TRBJ1-1; CDR3: ASRRGGRTNTEAF